Here is one T cell receptor (beta chain) with its context. The target antigen is unknown. Cultured CD4+ T cells had their DNA profiled by the Oncomine TCR Beta short-read assay. From CD4+ T cells that had been cultured, genomic DNA was extracted. MiXCR, applied by TCRdb to the PCR reads, yields one record per CDR3 protein. The repertoire consists of approximately 20,000 distinct CDR3 sequences, with roughly two fifths occurring once and the leading ten covering 7.2%. This sample's treatment: approximately nine-day PBMC culture with coronavirus spike peptide pools or control peptides (ViraFEST assay). Peptide pools at approximately 10 ug/ml stimulated two million PBMCs per well with about 9.1 IU/ml IL-2. The entry originates in a study of vaccination and CD4 T cells after COVID-19. Study results and limitations: Spike mono-reactivity was found in 304 of the 307 vaccine-specific clones identified in convalescent patients.

Material: CD4+ T cells from blood, cultured in vitro, obtained after SARS-CoV-2 vaccination. The TCR sequence derives from a human donor who had recovered from COVID-19.

CDR3: CASSLGRQGGYTF. The CDR3 DNA follows: TGTGCCAGCAGCTTGGGACGGCAGGGTGGCTACACCTTC. The V call is TRBV7-8, the J call TRBJ1-2; a weak D match, TRBD1 (5 bases). This CDR3 contains 13 residues. V lost 3 bases, J lost 7 bases, and 12 bases lay in between. Per germline, CDR1 SGHVS and CDR2 FQNEAQ.